In its sample, the clone carrying this TCR beta chain was seen once. The method was immunoSEQ multiplex PCR; TCRdb's version includes in-frame clones alone and lacks a portion of them. This table has about 56,000 clones, roughly 93% appearing once. The data are from a study of cytomegalovirus exposure and HLA in healthy donors. The CDR3 length is 14 residues. The V end was cut by 1 base, the J end by 7 bases, with 12 bases between. Germline loops: CDR1 LNHDA, CDR2 SQIVND (reference sequence). The chain employs TRBV19 and TRBJ2-3, with D possibly matching TRBD2 (5 bases). The material sequenced was PBMCs. This clonotype originated in a woman between 18 and 30 years old in good health and CMV-seropositive. The CDR3 is CASSIARVSYTQYF. Here the CDR3 DNA reads TGTGCCAGTAGTATAGCGAGGGTTTCATATACGCAGTATTTT.